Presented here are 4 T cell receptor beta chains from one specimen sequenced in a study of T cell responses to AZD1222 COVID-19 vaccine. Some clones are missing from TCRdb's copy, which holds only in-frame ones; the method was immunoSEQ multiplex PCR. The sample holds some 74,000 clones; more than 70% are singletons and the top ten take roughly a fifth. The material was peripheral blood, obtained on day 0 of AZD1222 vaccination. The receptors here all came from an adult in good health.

The CDR3 region has the DNA TGTGCCAGCAGTGCGACGGGGGGAGGTCAGCCCCAGCATTTT. Encoded protein: CASSATGGGQPQHF. This rearrangement joins TRBV28 to TRBJ1-5, with D possibly TRBD1 on 5 matching bases. V shed 5 bases and J shed 6 bases, with 14 bases lying between them. This CDR3 has 14 residues. Germline CDR1 MDHEN, CDR2 SYDVKM. The full variable domain, in which reference TRBV28 and TRBJ1-5 provide the parts outside the CDR3, is DVKVTQSSRYLVKRTGEKVFLECVQDMDHENMFWYRQDPGLGLRLIYFSYDVKMKEKGDIPEGYSVSREKKERFSLILESASTNQTSMYLCASSATGGGQPQHFGDGTRLSIL.

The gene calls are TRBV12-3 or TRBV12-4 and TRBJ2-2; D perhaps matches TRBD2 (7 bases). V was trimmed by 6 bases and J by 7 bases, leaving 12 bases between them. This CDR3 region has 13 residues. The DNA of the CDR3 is TGTGCCAGCAGAGGGAGGGGGTTCGGGGAGCTGTTTTTT. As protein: CASRGRGFGELFF.

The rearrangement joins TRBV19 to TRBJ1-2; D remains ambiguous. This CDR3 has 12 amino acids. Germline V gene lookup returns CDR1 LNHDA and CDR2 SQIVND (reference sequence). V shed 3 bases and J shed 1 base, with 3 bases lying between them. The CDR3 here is CASSMVNYGYTF. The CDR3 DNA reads TGTGCCAGTAGTATGGTTAACTATGGCTACACCTTC. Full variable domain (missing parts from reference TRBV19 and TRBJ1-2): DGGITQSPKYLFRKEGQNVTLSCEQNLNHDAMYWYRQDPGQGLRLIYYSQIVNDFQKGDIAEGYSVSREKKESFPLTVTSAQKNPTAFYLCASSMVNYGYTFGSGTRLTVV.

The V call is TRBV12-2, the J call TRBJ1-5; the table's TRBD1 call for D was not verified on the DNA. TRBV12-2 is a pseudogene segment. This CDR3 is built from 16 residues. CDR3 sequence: CASCLVPGQGYQPQHF. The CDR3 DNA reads TGTGCAAGTTGCTTAGTTCCGGGACAGGGGTATCAGCCCCAGCATTTT.